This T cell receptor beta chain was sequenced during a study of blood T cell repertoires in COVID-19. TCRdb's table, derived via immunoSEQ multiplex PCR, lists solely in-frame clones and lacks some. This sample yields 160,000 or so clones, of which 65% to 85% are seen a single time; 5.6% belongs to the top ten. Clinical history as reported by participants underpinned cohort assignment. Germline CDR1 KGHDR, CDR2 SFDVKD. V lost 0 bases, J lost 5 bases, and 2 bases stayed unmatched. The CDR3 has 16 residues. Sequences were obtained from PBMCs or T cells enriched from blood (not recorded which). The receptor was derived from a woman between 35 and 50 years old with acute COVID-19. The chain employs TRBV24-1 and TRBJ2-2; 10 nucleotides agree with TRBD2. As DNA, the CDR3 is TGTGCCACCAGTGATTTGTGGACTAGCGGTACCGGGGAGCTGTTTTTT. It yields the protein CATSDLWTSGTGELFF.